This T cell receptor beta chain was identified during a study of post-analysis software for immune sequencing data. Study-wide context: The cohort encompassed relapsing-remitting, secondary progressive and progressive-relapsing multiple sclerosis disease courses.

About this clonotype: Antigen: not known.

Study-level results: Comparison with controls showed significantly lower normalized Chao1 diversity in multiple sclerosis patients. The study found TRBV5-6, TRBV5-1 and TRBV20-1 among five or six TRBV segments more frequent in patients than controls. Those samples that were prepared in the same batch co-clustered strongly by F measure.

The CDR3 sequence is 14 residues long. The germline gives CDR1 DFQATT, CDR2 SNEGSKA (reference sequence). V lost 3 bases to trimming and J lost 2 bases; unmatched junction nucleotides: 7. Unique-molecular-identifier-tagged TCR beta cDNA libraries were used. Out of roughly 0.85 to 11 million T cells, about 510,000 cDNA molecules were generated. One entry per CDR3 protein, called by TCRdb with MiXCR from the PCR reads. The sample has approximately 730,000 distinct CDR3 sequences, under 60% seen once. This sequence was found in a girl aged 5-17 years with multiple sclerosis. Sequencing was done on a sample of blood. This chain connects TRBV20-1 to TRBJ2-7, with 7 positions matching TRBD1. CDR3 sequence reads: CSASGDGTAYEQYF. CDR3 nucleotide sequence: TGCAGTGCTAGTGGGGACGGGACAGCCTACGAGCAGTACTTC.